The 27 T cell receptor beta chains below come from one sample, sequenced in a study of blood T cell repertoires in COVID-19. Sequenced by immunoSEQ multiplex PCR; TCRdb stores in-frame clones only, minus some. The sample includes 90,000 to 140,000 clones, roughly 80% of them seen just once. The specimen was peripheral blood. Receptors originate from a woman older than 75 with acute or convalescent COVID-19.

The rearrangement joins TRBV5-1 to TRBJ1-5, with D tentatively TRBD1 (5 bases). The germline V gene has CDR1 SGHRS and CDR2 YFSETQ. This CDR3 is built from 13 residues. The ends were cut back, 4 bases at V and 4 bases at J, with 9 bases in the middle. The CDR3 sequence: CASSLDMNQPQHF. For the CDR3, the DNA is TGCGCCAGCAGCCTGGACATGAATCAGCCCCAGCATTTT. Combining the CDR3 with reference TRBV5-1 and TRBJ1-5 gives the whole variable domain KAGVTQTPRYLIKTRGQQVTLSCSPISGHRSVSWYQQTPGQGLQFLFEYFSETQRNKGNFPGRFSGRQFSNSRSEMNVSTLELGDSALYLCASSLDMNQPQHFGDGTRLSIL.

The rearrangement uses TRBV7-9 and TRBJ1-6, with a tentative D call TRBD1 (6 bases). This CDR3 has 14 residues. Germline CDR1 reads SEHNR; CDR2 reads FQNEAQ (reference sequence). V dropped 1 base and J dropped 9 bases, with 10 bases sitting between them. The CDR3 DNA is TGTGCCAGCAGCTTAGGGACAGAAAGTTCACCCCTCCACTTT. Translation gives CASSLGTESSPLHF.

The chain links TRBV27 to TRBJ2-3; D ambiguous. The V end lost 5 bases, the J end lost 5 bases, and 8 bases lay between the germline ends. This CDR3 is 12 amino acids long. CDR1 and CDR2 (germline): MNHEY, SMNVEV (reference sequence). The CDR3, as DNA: TGTGCCAGCAGTCTCCTAGGAGATACGCAGTATTTT. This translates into CASSLLGDTQYF.

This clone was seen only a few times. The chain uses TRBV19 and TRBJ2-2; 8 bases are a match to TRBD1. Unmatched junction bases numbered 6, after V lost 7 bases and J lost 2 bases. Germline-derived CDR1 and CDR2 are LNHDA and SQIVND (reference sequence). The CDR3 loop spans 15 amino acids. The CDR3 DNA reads TGTGCCAGTAACACCGGGACAGGTAACACCGGGGAGCTGTTTTTT. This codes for CASNTGTGNTGELFF.

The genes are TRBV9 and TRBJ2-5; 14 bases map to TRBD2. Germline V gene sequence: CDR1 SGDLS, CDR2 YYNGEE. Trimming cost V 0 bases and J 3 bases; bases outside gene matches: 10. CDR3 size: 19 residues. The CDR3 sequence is CASSVGRGGTSGSKETQYF. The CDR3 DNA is TGTGCCAGCAGCGTAGGAAGGGGTGGGACTAGCGGGAGTAAAGAGACCCAGTACTTC.

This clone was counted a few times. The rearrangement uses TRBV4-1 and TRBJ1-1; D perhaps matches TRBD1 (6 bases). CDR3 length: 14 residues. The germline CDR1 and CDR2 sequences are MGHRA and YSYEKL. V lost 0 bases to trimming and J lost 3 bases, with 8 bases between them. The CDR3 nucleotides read TGCGCCAGCAGCCAAGATAGGACAGACACTGAAGCTTTCTTT. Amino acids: CASSQDRTDTEAFF.

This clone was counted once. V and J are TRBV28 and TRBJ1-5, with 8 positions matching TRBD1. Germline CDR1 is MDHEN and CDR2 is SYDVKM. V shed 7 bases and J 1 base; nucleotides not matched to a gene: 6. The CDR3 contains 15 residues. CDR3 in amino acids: CASTAGQGSNQPQHF. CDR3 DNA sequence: TGTGCCAGCACCGCCGGACAGGGAAGCAATCAGCCCCAGCATTTT.

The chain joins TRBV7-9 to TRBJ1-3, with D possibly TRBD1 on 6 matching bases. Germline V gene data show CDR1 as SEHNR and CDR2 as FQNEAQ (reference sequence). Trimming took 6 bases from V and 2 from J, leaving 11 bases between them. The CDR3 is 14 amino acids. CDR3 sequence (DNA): TGTGCCAGCAGGCATCAGGGGCCTGGAAACACCATATATTTT. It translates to CASRHQGPGNTIYF.

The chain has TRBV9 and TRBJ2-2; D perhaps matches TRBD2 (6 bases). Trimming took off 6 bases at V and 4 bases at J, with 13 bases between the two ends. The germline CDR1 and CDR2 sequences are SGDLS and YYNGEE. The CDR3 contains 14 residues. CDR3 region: CASTGGAFTGELFF. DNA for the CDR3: TGTGCCAGCACCGGCGGGGCCTTCACCGGGGAGCTGTTTTTT. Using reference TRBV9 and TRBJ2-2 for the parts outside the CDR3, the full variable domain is DSGVTQTPKHLITATGQRVTLRCSPRSGDLSVYWYQQSLDQGLQFLIQYYNGEERAKGNILERFSAQQFPDLHSELNLSSLELGDSALYFCASTGGAFTGELFFGEGSRLTVL.

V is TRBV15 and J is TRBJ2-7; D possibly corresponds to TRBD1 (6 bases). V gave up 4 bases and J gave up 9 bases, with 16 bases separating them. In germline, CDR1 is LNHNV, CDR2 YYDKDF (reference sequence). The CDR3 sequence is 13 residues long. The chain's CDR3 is CATSTGPLRGQYF. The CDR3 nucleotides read TGTGCCACCAGCACGGGCCCTCTCAGGGGGCAGTACTTC. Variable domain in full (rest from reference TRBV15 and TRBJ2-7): DAMVIQNPRYQVTQFGKPVTLSCSQTLNHNVMYWYQQKSSQAPKLLFHYYDKDFNNEADTPDNFQSRRPNTSFCFLDIRSPGLGDTAMYLCATSTGPLRGQYFGPGTRLTVT.

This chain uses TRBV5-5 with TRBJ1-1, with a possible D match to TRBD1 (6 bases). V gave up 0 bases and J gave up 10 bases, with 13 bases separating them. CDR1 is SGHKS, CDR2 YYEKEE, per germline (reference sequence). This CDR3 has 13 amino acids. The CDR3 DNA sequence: TGTGCCAGCAGCTTGGGGGGAGTCAGGGGAGCTTTCTTT. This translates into CASSLGGVRGAFF. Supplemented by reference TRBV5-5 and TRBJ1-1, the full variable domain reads DAGVTQSPTHLIKTRGQQVTLRCSPISGHKSVSWYQQVLGQGPQFIFQYYEKEERGRGNFPDRFSARQFPNYSSELNVNALLLGDSALYLCASSLGGVRGAFFGQGTRLTVV.

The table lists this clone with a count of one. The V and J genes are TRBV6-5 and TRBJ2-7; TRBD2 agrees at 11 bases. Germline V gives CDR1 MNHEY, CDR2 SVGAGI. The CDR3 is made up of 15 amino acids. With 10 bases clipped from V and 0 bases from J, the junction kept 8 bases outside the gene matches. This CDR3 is CATISGRVPSYEQYF. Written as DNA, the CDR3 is TGTGCCACCATTAGCGGGAGGGTCCCCTCCTACGAGCAGTACTTC.

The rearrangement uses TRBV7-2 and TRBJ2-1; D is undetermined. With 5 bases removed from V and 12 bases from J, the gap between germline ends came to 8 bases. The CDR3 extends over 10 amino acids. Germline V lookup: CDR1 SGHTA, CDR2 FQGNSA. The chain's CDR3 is CASSQVGQFF. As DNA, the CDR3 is TGTGCCAGCAGCCAGGTAGGGCAGTTCTTC.

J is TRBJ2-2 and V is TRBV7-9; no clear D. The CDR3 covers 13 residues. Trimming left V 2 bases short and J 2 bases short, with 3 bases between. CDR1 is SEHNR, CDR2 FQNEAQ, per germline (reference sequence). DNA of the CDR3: TGTGCCAGCAGCTTACTTAACACCGGGGAGCTGTTTTTT. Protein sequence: CASSLLNTGELFF.

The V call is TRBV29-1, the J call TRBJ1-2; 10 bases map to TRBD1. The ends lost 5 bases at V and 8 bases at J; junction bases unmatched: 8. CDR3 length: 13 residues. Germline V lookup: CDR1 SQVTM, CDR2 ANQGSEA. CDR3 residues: CSVSTGGERGYTF. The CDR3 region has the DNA TGCAGCGTTTCGACAGGGGGCGAAAGAGGCTACACCTTC.

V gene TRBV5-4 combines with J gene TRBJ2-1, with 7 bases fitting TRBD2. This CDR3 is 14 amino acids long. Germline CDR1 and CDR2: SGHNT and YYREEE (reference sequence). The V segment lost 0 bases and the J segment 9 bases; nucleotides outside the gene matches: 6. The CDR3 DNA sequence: TGTGCCAGCAGCTTGGCCGGGAGGCGGGGTGAGCAGTTCTTC. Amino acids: CASSLAGRRGEQFF.

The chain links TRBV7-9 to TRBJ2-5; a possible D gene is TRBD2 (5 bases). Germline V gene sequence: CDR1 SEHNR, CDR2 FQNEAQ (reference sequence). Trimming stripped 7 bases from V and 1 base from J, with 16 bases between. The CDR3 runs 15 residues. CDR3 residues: CASTSLSRGQETQYF. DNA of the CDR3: TGTGCCAGCACCTCACTGTCCCGGGGCCAAGAGACCCAGTACTTC.

In nucleotides, the CDR3 is TGTGCCAGCCAAAAAGGGGCGGTAGAGACCCAGTACTTC. It encodes CASQKGAVETQYF. The chain uses TRBV2 and TRBJ2-5, with D possibly being TRBD1 (5 bases). V lost 8 bases and J 4 bases, leaving 14 bases between the germline ends. The germline V gene encodes CDR1 SNHLY and CDR2 FYNNEI. The CDR3 runs 13 residues.

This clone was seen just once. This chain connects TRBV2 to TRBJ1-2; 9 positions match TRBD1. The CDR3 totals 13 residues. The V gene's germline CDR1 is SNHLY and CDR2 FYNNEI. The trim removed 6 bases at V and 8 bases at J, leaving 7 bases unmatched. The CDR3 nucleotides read TGTGCCAGCAGACAGGGGGCCCCTTCCGGCTACACCTTC. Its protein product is CASRQGAPSGYTF.

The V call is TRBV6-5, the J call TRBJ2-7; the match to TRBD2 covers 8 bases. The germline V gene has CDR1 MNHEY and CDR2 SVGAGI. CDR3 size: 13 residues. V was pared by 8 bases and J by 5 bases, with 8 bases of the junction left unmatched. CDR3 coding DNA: TGTGCCAGCGTCCCCGGGAGGGTAGACGAGCAGTACTTC. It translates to CASVPGRVDEQYF.

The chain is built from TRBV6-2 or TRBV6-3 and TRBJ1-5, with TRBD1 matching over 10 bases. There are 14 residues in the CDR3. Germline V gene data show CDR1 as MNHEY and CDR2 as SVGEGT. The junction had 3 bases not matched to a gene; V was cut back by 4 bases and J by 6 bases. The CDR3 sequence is CASSSTGGLQPQHF. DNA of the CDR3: TGTGCCAGCAGTTCGACAGGGGGCCTTCAGCCCCAGCATTTT.

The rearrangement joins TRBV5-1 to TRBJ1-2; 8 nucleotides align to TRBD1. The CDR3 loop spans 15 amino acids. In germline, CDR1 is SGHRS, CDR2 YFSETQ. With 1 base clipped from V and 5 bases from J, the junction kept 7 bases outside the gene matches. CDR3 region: CASSLQGAPLYGYTF. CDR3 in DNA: TGCGCCAGCAGCTTGCAGGGGGCCCCTTTATATGGCTACACCTTC.

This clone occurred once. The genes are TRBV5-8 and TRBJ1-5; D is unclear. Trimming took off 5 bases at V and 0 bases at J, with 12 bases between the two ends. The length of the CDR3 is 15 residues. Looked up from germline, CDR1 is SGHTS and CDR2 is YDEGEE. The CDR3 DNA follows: TGTGCCAGCAGTGAACTCCCTAATAGCAATCAGCCCCAGCATTTT. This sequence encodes CASSELPNSNQPQHF.

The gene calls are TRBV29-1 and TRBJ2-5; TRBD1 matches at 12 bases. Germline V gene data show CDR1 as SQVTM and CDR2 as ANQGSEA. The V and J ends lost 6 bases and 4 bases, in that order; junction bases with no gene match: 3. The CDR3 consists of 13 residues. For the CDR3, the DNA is TGCAGCGTCGGGACAGGGGGCCGAGAGACCCAGTACTTC. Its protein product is CSVGTGGRETQYF.

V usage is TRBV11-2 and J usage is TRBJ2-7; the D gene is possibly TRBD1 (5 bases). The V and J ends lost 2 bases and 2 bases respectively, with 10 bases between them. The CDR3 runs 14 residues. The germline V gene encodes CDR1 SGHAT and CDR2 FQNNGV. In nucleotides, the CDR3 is TGTGCCAGCAGCTTAAACAGGCGACCCTACGAGCAGTACTTC. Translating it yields CASSLNRRPYEQYF.

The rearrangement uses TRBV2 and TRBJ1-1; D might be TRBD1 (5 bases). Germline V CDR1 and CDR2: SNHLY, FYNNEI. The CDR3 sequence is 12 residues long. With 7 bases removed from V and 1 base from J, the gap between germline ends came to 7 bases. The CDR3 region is CASMGGNTEAFF. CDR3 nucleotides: TGTGCCAGCATGGGGGGGAACACTGAAGCTTTCTTT.

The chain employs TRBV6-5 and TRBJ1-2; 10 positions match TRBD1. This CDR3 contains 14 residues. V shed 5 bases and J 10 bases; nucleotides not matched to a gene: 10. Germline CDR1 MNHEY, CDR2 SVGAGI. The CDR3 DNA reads TGTGCCAGCAGTAGACAGGGGGCGCGCCTCTCCTACACCTTC. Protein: CASSRQGARLSYTF.